This T cell receptor beta chain was obtained from a study of shared clonotypes between healthy human individuals (dated by TCRdb to about 2020). Regarding the research as a whole: The cohort comprised a couple of women and a few men aged 18 to 49 years. Per donor, three plates each were used for CD4 naive and CD4 memory, two for CD8 naive, and one for CD8 memory. Per donor, leukapheresis produced somewhere between about 0.8 and 9.5 billion PBMCs. To increase sequencing depth and limit assay-specific biases, TCR repertoire library preparation and sequencing were carried out by different laboratories using diverse techniques. To estimate repertoire size and how much clonotypes are shared between individuals, the study performed deep sequencing of blood TCR repertoires from a few healthy adults.

Healthy HIV-negative adults with no recently reported acute infections or vaccinations were included as donors. Every donor was a Caucasian adult residing in Nashville, Tennessee, USA. CD4+ T cells were enriched by magnetic negative selection; naive cells were then positively selected on CD45RA, and the negative fraction formed the memory subset. Blood was obtained by leukapheresis, after which PBMCs were separated by Ficoll-Histopaque density gradient centrifugation and cryopreserved in liquid nitrogen vapor phase. Analytical flow cytometry was used to check the purity and quantity of every magnetically sorted T cell population. From each sorted fraction, genomic DNA was isolated and quantified by UV absorbance on a Nanodrop 2000c. Deletion took 6 bases off V and 4 bases off J, with a span of 22 bases between the germline ends. CDR1 and CDR2 are drawn from the germline V gene: KGHSH, LQKENI. The CDR3 numbers 16 residues from cysteine through phenylalanine. The DNA shown is the 48-base CDR3, in frame from base 1.

Overall study outcomes, separate from this receptor: Only blood was sampled, and tissue TCR repertoires likely differ from those in blood. Incomplete sequencing was indicated by rarefaction of sorted-subset datasets, despite the large sequencing depth. When four donors were compared, the shared fraction of clonotypes was around 5% for naive CD4, roughly 3.3% for naive CD8, more than 2% for memory CD4, and 0.35% to 0.5% for memory CD8. Because the study included a small number of donors, the genetic and exposure-history diversity represented was limited. Based on pairwise subsampling, the degree of clonotype sharing among donors was expected to be affected by sequencing depth. Larger estimated clonotype richness was generally found for naive subsets than for memory subsets. Compared with non-shared clonotypes, clonotypes shared by all four sorted-subset donors had higher generation probabilities.

On this clone: Which antigen it targets is not known. Base-call qualities are not available, and no considerably larger clone is one nucleotide away.

Using the deep immunoSEQ assay, TCR CDR3 regions were amplified from genomic DNA by multiplex PCR. Extracted genomic DNA from each cell subset was distributed evenly across all wells of several immunoSEQ 96-well plates, and each plate was treated as a replicate. Each replicate PCR for sorted subsets received about 220 ng genomic DNA, equal to around 32,000 T cell genomes. Purified libraries were quantified with a Qubit 3.0 fluorometer, sized on a Bioanalyzer 2100, and re-quantified with the KAPA Library Quantification kit. Every immunoSEQ 96-well plate was sequenced on a separate single-read 150-cycle Illumina NextSeq 550 flow cell. The original pipeline was this. The immunoSEQ output contained only junctional sequences without quality scores, so filtering could not match that applied to full-length reads. To assign V/J genes and CDR3, sequences were annotated against IMGT germline references using PyIR, a Python wrapper for IgBLAST v1.9. Any read was removed if the V/J assignment was weak (E-value above 1e-6), the CDR3 was missing, or the read contained stop codons, out-of-frame junctions, or ambiguous translated residues. V3J clonotypes were defined as sequences sharing the same inferred V gene, J gene, and CDR3 amino acid sequence. Percentage overlap between repertoires was computed as shared unique clonotypes divided by the size of the smaller repertoire. Richness of each repertoire was evaluated using RTK rarefaction, the Chao1 estimator, and Recon v2.1 estimates of unobserved clonotypes. Generation probabilities for all TCRbeta clonotypes obtained by the gDNA method from a handful of donors were computed using OLGA. TCRdb obtained this table from immuneACCESS and retained in-frame rearrangements with V and J assigned. These tables miss some clones; where compared with another copy, unresolved V genes account for less than half of the shortfall, and the remainder is unexplained. That table gives V, J and clone size, and the DNA gave D and trimming. Recorded for this sample are millions of clones; 85% to 95% of them occurred a single time. The ten largest make up about 0.37% of the sample.

The receptor was derived from a man younger than 35 in good health. Some clones in this sample may be carry-over from other donors' samples. Specimen: naive CD4+ T cells from PBMCs. The sample's cell subset or site label, in plain terms: CD45RA+ positively selected. Recombination joined TRBV18 with TRBJ2-7; TRBD2 is perhaps the D gene, given 6 matching bases. The CDR3 in this case is CASSPVGGTARYEQYF. DNA sequence: TGTGCCAGCTCCCCCGTTGGAGGGACCGCCAGGTACGAGCAGTACTTC.